The source of this T cell receptor (beta chain) is a study of T cell repertoires in cytomegalovirus infection (dated by TCRdb to about 2019). Background on the whole study: Alongside well-studied HLA-B-restricted epitopes, the peptide stimulations were aimed at recently identified HLA-C-restricted CMV epitopes, whose presentation resists viral immunomodulation. Donor HLA type was relevant to the analysis, as public TCR beta signatures indicated carriage of CMV infection together with the matching HLA type. What the study reported, not specific to this receptor: Cumulative frequency of public TCR beta family members discriminated carriers of CMV infection plus the relevant HLA type in this cohort and an independent 352-donor cohort. The ex vivo response was dominated by HLA-C-restricted CMV-specific TCR beta clonotypes, and the single most frequent clonotype in two of eight donors was supplied by these HLA-C-restricted clonotypes.

The treatment or condition label here, explained by the study, means: in vitro stimulation with specific CMV peptide epitopes to enrich CMV-specific T cells. TCRdb shows the sequencer as Illumina HiSeq 1500. TCRdb's own reprocessing of the public reads used fastp at Q25 and MiXCR and kept productive beta chains. One record per CDR3 amino acid sequence lists the most common genes and DNA. For this sample there are about 480,000 distinct CDR3 sequences; around a third appear just once. The top ten constitute under 20% of the sample. This clonotype was picked up many times. Its antigen target is currently unknown. There are no base qualities to consult, and no much larger clone falls within one base. The CDR3 spans 17 residues, from the cysteine through the phenylalanine. The CDR3 DNA has 51 bases and is translated from base 1. V and J are truncated by 0 bases and 2 bases respectively, leaving an intervening sequence of 14 bases. CDR1 SGHTA and CDR2 FQGNSA were looked up in the germline V gene.

The sample here was cultured PBMCs, taken from culture after CMV antigen stimulation. The clonotype was recovered from a human donor in good health (CMV status not recorded). Some clones in this sample may be carry-over from other donors' samples. The rearrangement joined TRBV7-2 to TRBJ1-3; TRBD1 is a possible D gene, resting on 5 matching bases. The CDR3 amino acid sequence is: CASSLALRRGTGNTIYF. The sequenced DNA is TGTGCCAGCAGCTTAGCGCTTCGCCGGGGGACTGGAAACACCATATATTTT. Full variable domain (CDR3 extended with the reference TRBV7-2 and TRBJ1-3 proteins): GAGVSQSPSNKVTEKGKDVELRCDPISGHTALYWYRQSLGQGLEFLIYFQGNSAPDKSGLPSDRFSAERTGGSVSTLTIQRTQQEDSAVYLCASSLALRRGTGNTIYFGEGSWLTVV.